This T cell receptor (beta chain) was recovered during a study of radiotherapy plus CTLA-4 blockade in lung cancer (dated 2018 in TCRdb). In terms of the full investigation: Objective responses occurred in roughly 19% of enrolled patients, and around 29% achieved disease control.

V lost 5 bases and J lost 4 bases, and the count of bases not matched to a germline gene is 6. Measured from the cysteine to the phenylalanine, the CDR3 is 14 residues long. Kept here is only the CDR3 DNA, which spans 42 bases and is read in frame from base 1. Sequences SEHNR (CDR1) and FQNEAQ (CDR2) are obtained from the germline V gene (reference sequence). In this study, focal radiation therapy paired with CTLA-4 blockade (ipilimumab) was tested in patients who had chemo-refractory metastatic non-small-cell lung cancer. Only one count was recorded for this clone. Its antigen remains undetermined. Base quality data are lacking; no much larger clone is found one base away. The library was built by means of the immunoSEQ multiplex PCR assay. Not all clones reach the TCRdb copy of this immuneACCESS table, which keeps in-frame sequences only. Checked studies attribute under half of the gap to unresolved V genes and leave the rest unexplained. This sample is represented by approximately 94,000 clones; approximately 78% of them were singletons. Over 20% of the sample is taken by the ten largest.

Here is what the overall study found, with its caveats: After treatment with radiotherapy and ipilimumab, TCR clones that came from tumors expanded in the peripheral blood. The strongest predictors of response, as reported, were early dynamic changes in blood T cell clones along with a rise in serum interferon-beta after radiation.

This sample comprised peripheral blood, obtained from a patient treated with radiotherapy plus ipilimumab. This receptor was obtained from a human donor with non-small cell lung cancer that progressed on radiotherapy plus ipilimumab. Here the chain combines TRBV7-9 and TRBJ2-7, with 9 junctional bases fitting TRBD1. At the DNA level, the sequence is TGTGCCAGCAGCAAACGGACAGGGGCATACGAGCAGTACTTC. Its protein is CASSKRTGAYEQYF.